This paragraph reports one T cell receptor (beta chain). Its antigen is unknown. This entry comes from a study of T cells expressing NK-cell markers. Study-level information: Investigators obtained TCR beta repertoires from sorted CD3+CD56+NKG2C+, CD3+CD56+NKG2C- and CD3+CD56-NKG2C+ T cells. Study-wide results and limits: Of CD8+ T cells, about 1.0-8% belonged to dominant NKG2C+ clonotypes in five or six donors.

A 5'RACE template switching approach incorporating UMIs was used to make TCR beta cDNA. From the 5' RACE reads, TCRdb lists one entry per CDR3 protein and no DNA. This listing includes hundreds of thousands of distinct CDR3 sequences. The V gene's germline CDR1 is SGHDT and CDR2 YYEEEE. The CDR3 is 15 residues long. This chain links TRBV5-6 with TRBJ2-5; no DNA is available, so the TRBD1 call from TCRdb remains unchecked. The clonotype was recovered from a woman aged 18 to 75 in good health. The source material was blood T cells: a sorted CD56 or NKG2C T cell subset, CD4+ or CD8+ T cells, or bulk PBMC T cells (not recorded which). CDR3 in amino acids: CASSYPVLGVETQYF.